This passage covers 29 T cell receptor beta chains from one sample sequenced in a study of spatial heterogeneity in lung cancer. Points from the study as a whole: Expanded intratumoral alpha and beta TCR counts tracked tumor mutation counts.

As to time point: sample taken at primary tumor resection. No antigen has been assigned to these receptors. Each CDR3 protein gets one entry after TCRdb re-called the 5' RACE reads with MiXCR. Here the sample spans 6,500 to 9,000 distinct CDR3 sequences, 15% to 20% being singletons. The sample in question was lung tumor tissue, obtained at surgery. The receptors shown here come from a female donor with early-stage non-small cell lung cancer.

A few counts support this clonotype. The J gene is TRBJ2-5, the V gene TRBV7-2; D not certain. Per the germline V gene, CDR1 is SGHTA and CDR2 is FQGNSA. This CDR3 is 15 amino acids long. The V and J ends lost 7 bases and 2 bases respectively, with 17 bases between them. This CDR3 reads CASKPGAAIQETQYF. The CDR3 nucleotides are TGTGCCAGCAAACCCGGCGCAGCGATACAAGAGACCCAGTACTTC.

The table lists this clonotype with a few counts. The gene calls are TRBV20-1 and TRBJ2-5; 9 bases map to TRBD1. V shed 6 bases and J 6 bases; nucleotides not matched to a gene: 11. The CDR3 is 14 amino acids. Looked up from germline, CDR1 is DFQATT and CDR2 is SNEGSKA (reference sequence). This CDR3 is CSAKDRGIRKTQYF. For the CDR3, the DNA is TGCAGTGCAAAGGACAGGGGAATAAGAAAGACCCAGTACTTC.

The J gene is TRBJ2-3, the V gene TRBV7-9; tentatively, D is TRBD1 or TRBD2 (6 bases each). The CDR3 is made up of 13 amino acids. From germline, CDR1 is SEHNR and CDR2 FQNEAQ (reference sequence). Trimming took 8 bases from V and 5 from J, leaving 14 bases between them. This CDR3 is CASGRGLIDTQYF. In DNA, the CDR3 is TGTGCCAGCGGTCGGGGGCTCATAGATACGCAGTATTTT.

The chain has TRBV5-6 and TRBJ1-6, with D uncertain. CDR3 length equals 14 residues. Germline V gene lookup returns CDR1 SGHDT and CDR2 YYEEEE. V dropped 3 bases and J dropped 10 bases, with 14 bases sitting between them. CDR3: CASSSERARSPLHF. The CDR3 DNA follows: TGTGCCAGCAGCTCGGAGCGAGCAAGATCACCCCTCCACTTT.

By share, this clonotype counts as medium-sized (0.01 to 0.1%). V gene TRBV7-9 combines with J gene TRBJ2-2; TRBD2 matches at 12 bases. The ends lost 2 bases at V and 5 bases at J; junction bases unmatched: 3. This CDR3 spans 16 amino acids. Per the germline V gene, CDR1 is SEHNR and CDR2 is FQNEAQ (reference sequence). CDR3 sequence: CASSLRLAGDTGELFF. The CDR3 coding sequence is TGTGCCAGCAGCTTACGACTAGCGGGAGATACCGGGGAGCTGTTTTTT. Variable domain in full (rest from reference TRBV7-9 and TRBJ2-2): DTGVSQNPRHKITKRGQNVTFRCDPISEHNRLYWYRQTLGQGPEFLTYFQNEAQLEKSRLLSDRFSAERPKGSFSTLEIQRTEQGDSAMYLCASSLRLAGDTGELFFGEGSRLTVL.

This clonotype came up a few times. The chain links TRBV3-1 to TRBJ1-2; tentative D call: TRBD1 (6 bases). The CDR3 has 14 amino acids. Trimming took 2 bases from V and 4 from J, leaving 11 bases between them. Germline V CDR1 and CDR2: LGHDT, YNNKEL (reference sequence). CDR3 in DNA: TGTGCCAGCAGCCAAATGAGAGGGGGCTATGGCTACACCTTC. Its translation is CASSQMRGGYGYTF.

This clonotype was seen a handful of times. V usage is TRBV29-1 and J usage is TRBJ2-5; no reliable D call. The V end was cut by 8 bases, the J end by 1 base, with 11 bases between. Germline V gene lookup returns CDR1 SQVTM and CDR2 ANQGSEA. The CDR3 contains 12 residues. CDR3 in amino acids: CSPSSFQETQYF. CDR3 DNA sequence: TGCAGCCCCAGCTCATTCCAAGAGACCCAGTACTTC.

The CDR3 DNA reads TGTGCCAGCAGGGGGACCGACAGCTCCTACGAGCAGTACTTC. This codes for CASRGTDSSYEQYF. The chain uses TRBV28 and TRBJ2-7, with D possibly called TRBD1 or TRBD2 (5 bases each). Germline lookup yields CDR1 MDHEN and CDR2 SYDVKM. V was trimmed by 6 bases and J by 0 bases, leaving 12 bases between them. This CDR3 is built from 14 residues.

The chain carries TRBV7-2 and TRBJ1-2; TRBD1 matches 7 bases. The CDR3 consists of 15 residues. From germline, CDR1 is SGHTA and CDR2 FQGNSA. V lost 1 base and J lost 8; bases outside the gene matches: 10. In DNA form, the CDR3 reads TGTGCCAGCAGCTTAGACAGGGGAGGGAGGAAGGGCTACACCTTC. Translating gives CASSLDRGGRKGYTF.

The chain carries TRBV11-2 and TRBJ2-3; TRBD2 might be the D (6 bases). Germline CDR1 reads SGHAT; CDR2 reads FQNNGV. Trimming pared 1 base from V and 1 base from J, leaving 12 bases between. The CDR3 runs to 16 residues. CDR3 DNA sequence: TGTGCCAGCAGCTTAGTCGGGGGATGGGGCACAGATACGCAGTATTTT. Protein product: CASSLVGGWGTDTQYF.

CDR3 residues: CASSPPQGRTDTQYF. CDR3 DNA: TGTGCCAGCTCACCCCCCCAGGGACGCACAGATACGCAGTATTTT. The chain joins TRBV18 to TRBJ2-3; D assignment may be TRBD1 or TRBD2 (5 bases each). Germline assignment: CDR1 KGHSH and CDR2 LQKENI. V lost 3 bases to trimming and J lost 1 base, with 11 bases between them. The CDR3 is made up of 15 amino acids.

The chain recombines TRBV5-4 with TRBJ2-7; D call uncertain. CDR1 and CDR2 (germline): SGHNT, YYREEE (reference sequence). Between the trimmed V and J ends, which lost 4 bases and 3 bases, there was a span of 8 bases. The CDR3 is 12 residues long. The CDR3 loop is CASSTSGYEQYF. The CDR3 DNA reads as TGTGCCAGCAGCACCTCGGGCTACGAGCAGTACTTC.

This clonotype appeared a few times. The V and J genes are TRBV5-1 and TRBJ1-5, with TRBD1 matching over 8 bases. CDR1 and CDR2 from the germline V gene are SGHRS and YFSETQ. V was clipped by 4 bases and J by 7 bases; unmatched bases: 10. This CDR3 has 15 residues. The chain's CDR3 is CASSLTGDRGQPQHF. CDR3 nucleotides: TGCGCCAGCAGCCTGACAGGGGATAGGGGACAGCCCCAGCATTTT.

J is TRBJ1-6 and V is TRBV4-3; D gene ambiguous. V lost 2 bases and J lost 7, with 12 bases in between. The CDR3 runs 15 residues. Germline V gives CDR1 LGHNA, CDR2 YSLEER. CDR3 sequence (DNA): TGCGCCAGCAGCCAACCGGAAGAAAAAAATTCACCCCTCCACTTT. As protein: CASSQPEEKNSPLHF.

The chain recombines TRBV7-3 with TRBJ2-1; TRBD2 is a possible D gene (5 bases). CDR1 is SGHTA, CDR2 FQGTGA, per germline. V shed 5 bases and J shed 3 bases, with 14 bases lying between them. This CDR3 contains 15 residues. DNA of the CDR3: TGTGCCAGCAGCCGGAGGCCGGGCCTCTACAATGAGCAGTTCTTC. Protein: CASSRRPGLYNEQFF.

This clonotype was counted only a few times. The chain joins TRBV7-9 to TRBJ1-4, with 9 bases matching TRBD1. This CDR3 is 14 amino acids long. Unmatched junction bases numbered 1, after V lost 4 bases and J lost 4 bases. Looked up from germline, CDR1 is SEHNR and CDR2 is FQNEAQ (reference sequence). The CDR3 sequence is CASSSTGGNEKLFF. The CDR3 DNA is TGTGCCAGCAGCTCGACAGGGGGTAATGAAAAACTGTTTTTT.

This clonotype is judged medium-sized. The genes are TRBV27 and TRBJ2-3; no reliable D call. The CDR3 covers 12 residues. Deletions cut 5 bases from V and 2 bases from J, with 5 bases between. Germline V gene lookup returns CDR1 MNHEY and CDR2 SMNVEV (reference sequence). The CDR3 spells CASSRVTDTQYF. CDR3 sequence (DNA): TGTGCCAGCAGTCGAGTCACAGATACGCAGTATTTT.

The J gene is TRBJ1-1, the V gene TRBV3-1; no clear D. This CDR3 is built from 14 residues. V shed 5 bases and J shed 1 base, with 11 bases lying between them. Per the germline V gene, CDR1 is LGHDT and CDR2 is YNNKEL (reference sequence). Here the CDR3 reads CASSYPGGNTEAFF. CDR3 nucleotides: TGTGCCAGCAGCTACCCAGGAGGGAACACTGAAGCTTTCTTT.

The chain employs TRBV7-2 and TRBJ2-5; TRBD1 matches 9 bases. The V segment lost 5 bases and the J segment 2 bases; nucleotides outside the gene matches: 3. The CDR3 spans 14 residues. Germline CDR1 SGHTA, CDR2 FQGNSA. The CDR3 sequence: CASSGGTGQETQYF. Written as DNA, the CDR3 is TGTGCCAGCAGCGGCGGGACAGGGCAAGAGACCCAGTACTTC.

Only a few counts were recorded for this clonotype. The rearrangement uses TRBV5-8 and TRBJ2-5; D possibly corresponds to TRBD1 (5 bases). The length of the CDR3 is 14 residues. Looked up from germline, CDR1 is SGHTS and CDR2 is YDEGEE. Trimming cost V 0 bases and J 1 base, with 7 bases left between them. Here the CDR3 DNA reads TGTGCCAGCAGCTTGGTGGGGCTCCAAGAGACCCAGTACTTC. As protein: CASSLVGLQETQYF.

This clonotype has a handful of counts. The genes are TRBV3-1 and TRBJ2-3; no reliable D call. Trimming shortened V by 1 base and J by 0 bases, and 5 bases separated the two germline ends. The CDR3 has 14 residues. Germline loops: CDR1 LGHDT, CDR2 YNNKEL (reference sequence). DNA for the CDR3: TGTGCCAGCAGCCAAGCGCCCAGCACAGATACGCAGTATTTT. Translating gives CASSQAPSTDTQYF.

The J gene is TRBJ2-5, the V gene TRBV7-2; D unclear. The germline gives CDR1 SGHTA, CDR2 FQGNSA. Trimming stripped 1 base from V and 1 base from J, with 4 bases between. The CDR3 loop spans 13 amino acids. CDR3 in DNA: TGTGCCAGCAGCTTAGTTTCCCAAGAGACCCAGTACTTC. It is translated as CASSLVSQETQYF.

J is TRBJ1-3 and V is TRBV18; D uncertain. Looked up from germline, CDR1 is KGHSH and CDR2 is LQKENI. This CDR3 has 14 residues. The V end lost 2 bases, the J end lost 2 bases, and 7 bases lay between the germline ends. Here the CDR3 DNA reads TGTGCCAGCTCACCATCGGCAGCTGGAAACACCATATATTTT. It encodes CASSPSAAGNTIYF.

This clonotype appeared a few times. The J gene is TRBJ1-6, the V gene TRBV5-1; D gene uncertain. V lost 0 bases and J lost 7, with 11 bases in between. The CDR3 length is 15 residues. Germline CDR1 is SGHRS and CDR2 is YFSETQ. The CDR3 sequence: CASSLEARSNSPLHF. The CDR3 bases are TGCGCCAGCAGCTTGGAGGCACGGTCAAATTCACCCCTCCACTTT.

This chain uses TRBV20-1 with TRBJ1-2; D may be TRBD1 (5 bases). This CDR3 contains 14 residues. Trimming pared 5 bases from V and 3 bases from J, leaving 16 bases between. Per the germline V gene, CDR1 is DFQATT and CDR2 is SNEGSKA (reference sequence). CDR3 sequence reads: CSAHSGGMDYGYTF. For the CDR3, the DNA is TGCAGTGCTCACTCGGGGGGTATGGACTATGGCTACACCTTC.

This chain connects TRBV5-1 to TRBJ1-2; TRBD1 aligns across 7 bases. The CDR3 has 15 residues. Trimming at V came to 0 bases and at J to 4 bases, leaving 6 bases not matched to a gene. Germline values: CDR1 SGHRS, CDR2 YFSETQ. CDR3 protein: CASSLEPDRAYGYTF. The CDR3 DNA follows: TGCGCCAGCAGCTTGGAGCCCGACAGGGCCTATGGCTACACCTTC.

This clonotype was picked up a small number of times. CDR3 in amino acids: CSARDRAGDEKLFF. CDR3 DNA sequence: TGCAGTGCTAGAGATCGGGCAGGGGATGAAAAACTGTTTTTT. V usage is TRBV20-1 and J usage is TRBJ1-4; possible D gene TRBD1, 6 bases. Germline assignment: CDR1 DFQATT and CDR2 SNEGSKA (reference sequence). The CDR3 contains 14 residues. Trimming took off 0 bases at V and 6 bases at J, with 11 bases between the two ends.

The chain recombines TRBV5-8 with TRBJ1-2, with TRBD1 as a possible D gene (5 bases). Deletions cut 0 bases from V and 6 bases from J, with 15 bases between. The germline V gene encodes CDR1 SGHTS and CDR2 YDEGEE. The CDR3 is 15 amino acids. This CDR3 reads CASSLEGAGSHGYTF. The CDR3 DNA is TGTGCCAGCAGCTTGGAAGGGGCAGGGTCTCATGGCTACACCTTC. Together with reference TRBV5-8 and TRBJ1-2, the CDR3 gives the full variable domain: EAGVTQSPTHLIKTRGQQATLRCSPISGHTSVYWYQQALGLGLQFLLWYDEGEERNRGNFPPRFSGRQFPNYSSELNVNALELEDSALYLCASSLEGAGSHGYTFGSGTRLTVV.

The chain combines TRBV7-9 with TRBJ2-7; the D gene is possibly TRBD1 (6 bases). This CDR3 region has 15 residues. CDR1 and CDR2 from the germline V gene are SEHNR and FQNEAQ (reference sequence). V lost 2 bases to trimming and J lost 4 bases, with 15 bases between them. This CDR3 reads CASSLPETGRYEQYF. CDR3 coding DNA: TGTGCCAGCAGCTTACCCGAGACAGGTCGATACGAGCAGTACTTC.